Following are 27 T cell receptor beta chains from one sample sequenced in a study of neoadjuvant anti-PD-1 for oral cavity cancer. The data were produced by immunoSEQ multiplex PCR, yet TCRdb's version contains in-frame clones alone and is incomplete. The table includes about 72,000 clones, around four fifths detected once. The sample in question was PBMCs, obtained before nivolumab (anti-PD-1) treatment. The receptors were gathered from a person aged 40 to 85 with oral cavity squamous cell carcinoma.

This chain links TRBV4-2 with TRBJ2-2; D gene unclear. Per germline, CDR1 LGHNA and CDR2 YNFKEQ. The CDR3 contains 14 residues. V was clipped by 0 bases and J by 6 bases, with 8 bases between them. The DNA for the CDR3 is TGTGCCAGCAGCCAAGATAATGGGGCCGGGGAGCTGTTTTTT. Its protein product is CASSQDNGAGELFF.

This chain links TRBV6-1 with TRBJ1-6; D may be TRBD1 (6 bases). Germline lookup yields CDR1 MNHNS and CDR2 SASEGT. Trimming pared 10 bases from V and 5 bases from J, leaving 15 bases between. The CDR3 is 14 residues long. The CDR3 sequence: CATAQGADNSPLHF. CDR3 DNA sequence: TGTGCCACCGCACAGGGTGCGGATAATTCACCCCTCCACTTT.

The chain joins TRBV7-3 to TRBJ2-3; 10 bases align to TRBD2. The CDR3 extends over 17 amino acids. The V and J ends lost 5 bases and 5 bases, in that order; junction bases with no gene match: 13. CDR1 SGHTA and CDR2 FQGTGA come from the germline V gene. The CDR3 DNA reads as TGTGCCAGCAGCCCGCGGCTAGCGGGAGTTGGGATAGATACGCAGTATTTT. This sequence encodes CASSPRLAGVGIDTQYF.

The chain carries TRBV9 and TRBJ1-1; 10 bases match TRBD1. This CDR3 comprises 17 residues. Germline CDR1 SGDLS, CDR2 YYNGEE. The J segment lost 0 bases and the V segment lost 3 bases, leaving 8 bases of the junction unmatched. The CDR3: CASSAPGTGDMNTEAFF. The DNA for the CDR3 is TGTGCCAGCAGCGCTCCCGGGACAGGGGACATGAACACTGAAGCTTTCTTT.

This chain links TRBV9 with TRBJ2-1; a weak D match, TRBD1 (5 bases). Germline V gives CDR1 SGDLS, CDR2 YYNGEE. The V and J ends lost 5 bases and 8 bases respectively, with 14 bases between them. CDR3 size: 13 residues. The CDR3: CASSGSQGHEQFF. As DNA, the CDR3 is TGTGCCAGCAGTGGATCCCAGGGTCATGAGCAGTTCTTC.

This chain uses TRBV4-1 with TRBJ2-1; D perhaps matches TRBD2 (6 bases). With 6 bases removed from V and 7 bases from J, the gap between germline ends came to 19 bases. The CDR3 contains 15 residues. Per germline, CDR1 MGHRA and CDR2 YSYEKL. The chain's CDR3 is CASREWAGRMNEQFF. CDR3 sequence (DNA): TGCGCCAGCAGAGAGTGGGCAGGGAGGATGAATGAGCAGTTCTTC.

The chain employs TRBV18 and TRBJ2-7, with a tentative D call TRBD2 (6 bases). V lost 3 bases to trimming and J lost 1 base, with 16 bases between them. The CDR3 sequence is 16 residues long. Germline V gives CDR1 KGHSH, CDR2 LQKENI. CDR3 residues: CASSPISGTSSYEQYF. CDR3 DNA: TGTGCCAGCTCACCGATTTCCGGGACTTCGTCCTACGAGCAGTACTTC.

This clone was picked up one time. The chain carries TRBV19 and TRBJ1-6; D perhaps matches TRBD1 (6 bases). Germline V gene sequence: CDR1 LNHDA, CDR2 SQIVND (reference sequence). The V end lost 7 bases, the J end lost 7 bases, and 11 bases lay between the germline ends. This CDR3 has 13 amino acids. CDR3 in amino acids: CASKRQANSPLHF. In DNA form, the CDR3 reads TGTGCCAGTAAGAGACAGGCCAATTCACCCCTCCACTTT. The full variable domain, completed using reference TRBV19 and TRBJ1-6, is DGGITQSPKYLFRKEGQNVTLSCEQNLNHDAMYWYRQDPGQGLRLIYYSQIVNDFQKGDIAEGYSVSREKKESFPLTVTSAQKNPTAFYLCASKRQANSPLHFGNGTRLTVT.

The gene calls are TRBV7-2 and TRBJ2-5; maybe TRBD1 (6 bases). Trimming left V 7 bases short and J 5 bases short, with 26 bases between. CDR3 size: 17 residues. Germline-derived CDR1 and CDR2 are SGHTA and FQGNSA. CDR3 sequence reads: CASTDKLGAGAQETQYF. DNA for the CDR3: TGTGCCAGCACCGACAAATTGGGGGCAGGGGCACAGGAGACCCAGTACTTC.

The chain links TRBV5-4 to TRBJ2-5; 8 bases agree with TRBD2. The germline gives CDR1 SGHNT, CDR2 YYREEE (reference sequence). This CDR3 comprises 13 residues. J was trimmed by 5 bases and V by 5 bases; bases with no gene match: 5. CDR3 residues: CASRPRLAETQYF. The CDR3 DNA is TGTGCCAGCAGACCAAGACTAGCGGAGACCCAGTACTTC.

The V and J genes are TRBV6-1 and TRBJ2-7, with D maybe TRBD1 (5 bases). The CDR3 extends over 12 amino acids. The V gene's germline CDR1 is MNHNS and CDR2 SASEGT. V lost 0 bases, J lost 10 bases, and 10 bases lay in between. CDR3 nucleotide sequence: TGTGCCAGCAGTGAAGCTTCGCAGGGCCAGTACTTC. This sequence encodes CASSEASQGQYF.

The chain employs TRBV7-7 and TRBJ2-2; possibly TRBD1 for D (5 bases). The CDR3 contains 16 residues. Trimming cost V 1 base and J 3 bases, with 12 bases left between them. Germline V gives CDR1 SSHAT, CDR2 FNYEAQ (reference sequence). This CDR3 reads CASSLVAGSDTGELFF. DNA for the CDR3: TGTGCCAGCAGCTTAGTGGCAGGGTCGGACACCGGGGAGCTGTTTTTT.

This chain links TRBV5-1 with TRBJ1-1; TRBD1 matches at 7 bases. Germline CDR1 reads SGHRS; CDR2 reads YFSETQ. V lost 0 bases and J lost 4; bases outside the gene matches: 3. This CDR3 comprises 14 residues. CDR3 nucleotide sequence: TGCGCCAGCAGCTTGGGACAGGGCGGCACTGAAGCTTTCTTT. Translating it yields CASSLGQGGTEAFF.

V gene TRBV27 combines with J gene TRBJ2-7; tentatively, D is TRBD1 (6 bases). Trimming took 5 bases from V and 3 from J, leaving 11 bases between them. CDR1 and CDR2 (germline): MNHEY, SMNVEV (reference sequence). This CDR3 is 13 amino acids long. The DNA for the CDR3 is TGTGCCAGCAGTGGTACAGGGTACTACGAGCAGTACTTC. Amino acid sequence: CASSGTGYYEQYF.

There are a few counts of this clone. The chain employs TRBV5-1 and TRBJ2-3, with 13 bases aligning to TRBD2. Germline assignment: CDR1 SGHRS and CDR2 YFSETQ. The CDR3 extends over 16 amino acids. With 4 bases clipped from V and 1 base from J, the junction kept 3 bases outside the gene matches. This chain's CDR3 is CASSEGLAGGTDTQYF. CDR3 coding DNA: TGCGCCAGCAGCGAAGGACTAGCGGGGGGCACAGATACGCAGTATTTT.

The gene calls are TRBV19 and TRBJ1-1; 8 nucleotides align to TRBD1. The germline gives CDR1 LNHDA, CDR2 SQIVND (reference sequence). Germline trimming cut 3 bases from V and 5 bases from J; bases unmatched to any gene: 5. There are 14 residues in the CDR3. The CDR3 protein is CASSIQGAVTEAFF. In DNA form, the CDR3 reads TGTGCCAGTAGTATTCAGGGGGCAGTGACTGAAGCTTTCTTT.

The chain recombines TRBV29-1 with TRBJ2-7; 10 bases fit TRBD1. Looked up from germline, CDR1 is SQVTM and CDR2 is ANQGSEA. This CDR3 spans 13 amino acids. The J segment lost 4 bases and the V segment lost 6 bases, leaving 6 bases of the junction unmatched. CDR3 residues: CSVSGTGEYEQYF. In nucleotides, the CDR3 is TGCAGCGTCTCCGGGACAGGGGAATACGAGCAGTACTTC.

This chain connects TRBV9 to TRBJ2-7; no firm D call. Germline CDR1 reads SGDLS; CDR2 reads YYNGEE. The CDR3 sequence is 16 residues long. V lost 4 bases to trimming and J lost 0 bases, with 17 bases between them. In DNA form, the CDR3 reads TGTGCCAGCAGCCCCGGAGTGGTCGAGAGCTCCTACGAGCAGTACTTC. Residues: CASSPGVVESSYEQYF.

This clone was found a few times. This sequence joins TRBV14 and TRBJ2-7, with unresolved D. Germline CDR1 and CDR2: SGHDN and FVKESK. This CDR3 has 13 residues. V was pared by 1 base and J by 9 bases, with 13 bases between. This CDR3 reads CASSQGLARPQYF. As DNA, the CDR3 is TGTGCCAGCAGCCAAGGGCTGGCCAGGCCGCAGTACTTC.

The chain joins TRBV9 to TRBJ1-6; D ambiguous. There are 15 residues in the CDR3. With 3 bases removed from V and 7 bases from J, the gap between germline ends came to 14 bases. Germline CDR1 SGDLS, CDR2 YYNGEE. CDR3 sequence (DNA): TGTGCCAGCAGCGGTAGCGGTGACGGGAATTCACCCCTCCACTTT. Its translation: CASSGSGDGNSPLHF. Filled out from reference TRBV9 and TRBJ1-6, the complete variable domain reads DSGVTQTPKHLITATGQRVTLRCSPRSGDLSVYWYQQSLDQGLQFLIQYYNGEERAKGNILERFSAQQFPDLHSELNLSSLELGDSALYFCASSGSGDGNSPLHFGNGTRLTVT.

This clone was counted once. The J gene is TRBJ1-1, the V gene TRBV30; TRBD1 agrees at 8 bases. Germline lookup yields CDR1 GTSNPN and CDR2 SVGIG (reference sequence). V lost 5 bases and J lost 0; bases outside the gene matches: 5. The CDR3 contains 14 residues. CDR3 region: CAWAGGILNTEAFF. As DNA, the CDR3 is TGTGCCTGGGCAGGGGGCATATTGAACACTGAAGCTTTCTTT.

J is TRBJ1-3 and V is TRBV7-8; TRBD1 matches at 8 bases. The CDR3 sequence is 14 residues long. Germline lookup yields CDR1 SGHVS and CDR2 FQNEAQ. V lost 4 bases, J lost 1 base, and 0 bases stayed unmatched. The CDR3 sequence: CASSYRGSGNTIYF. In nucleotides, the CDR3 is TGTGCCAGCAGCTACAGGGGGTCTGGAAACACCATATATTTT.

The CDR3 loop reads CASGLVREGFGNTIYF. CDR3 in DNA: TGTGCTAGTGGTTTGGTTCGGGAGGGGTTTGGAAACACCATATATTTT. The chain carries TRBV12-5 and TRBJ1-3, with a weak D call TRBD1 (5 bases). Trimming removed 0 bases from V and 3 bases from J, with 12 bases in between. The germline gives CDR1 LGHNT, CDR2 FRNRAP. The CDR3 sequence is 16 residues long.

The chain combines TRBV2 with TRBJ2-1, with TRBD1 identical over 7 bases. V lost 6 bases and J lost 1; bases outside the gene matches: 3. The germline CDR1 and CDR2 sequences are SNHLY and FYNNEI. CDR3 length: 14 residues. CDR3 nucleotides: TGTGCCAGCAGAAGACAGGGTTCCTACAATGAGCAGTTCTTC. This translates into CASRRQGSYNEQFF.

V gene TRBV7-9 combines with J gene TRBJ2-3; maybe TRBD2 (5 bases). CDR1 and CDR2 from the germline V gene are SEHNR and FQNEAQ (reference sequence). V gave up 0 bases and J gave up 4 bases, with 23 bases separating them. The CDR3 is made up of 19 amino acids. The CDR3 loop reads CASSLAGWSGPKRADTQYF. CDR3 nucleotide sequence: TGTGCCAGCAGCTTAGCTGGTTGGAGCGGTCCAAAAAGGGCAGATACGCAGTATTTT. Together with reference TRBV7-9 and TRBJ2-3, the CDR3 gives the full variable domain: DTGVSQNPRHKITKRGQNVTFRCDPISEHNRLYWYRQTLGQGPEFLTYFQNEAQLEKSRLLSDRFSAERPKGSFSTLEIQRTEQGDSAMYLCASSLAGWSGPKRADTQYFGPGTRLTVL.

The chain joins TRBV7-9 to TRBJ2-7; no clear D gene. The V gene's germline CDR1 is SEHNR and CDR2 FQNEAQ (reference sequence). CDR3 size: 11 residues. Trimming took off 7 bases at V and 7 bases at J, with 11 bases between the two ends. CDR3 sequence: CASTSEGEQYF. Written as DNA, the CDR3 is TGTGCCAGCACCTCCGAAGGGGAGCAGTACTTC.

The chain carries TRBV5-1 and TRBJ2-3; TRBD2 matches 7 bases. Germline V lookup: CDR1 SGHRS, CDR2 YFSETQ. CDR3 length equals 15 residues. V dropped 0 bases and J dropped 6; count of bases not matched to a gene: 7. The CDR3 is CASSLEGGPGDTQYF. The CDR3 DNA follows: TGCGCCAGCAGCTTGGAGGGAGGGCCGGGTGATACGCAGTATTTT.